This passage covers 15 T cell receptor beta chains from one sample sequenced in a study of T cell responses to AZD1222 COVID-19 vaccine. The assay was immunoSEQ multiplex PCR, and TCRdb's table has in-frame clones only and misses some. This table has approximately 150,000 clones, 93% appearing once. The sequencing used peripheral blood, collected on day 0 of AZD1222 vaccination. These receptors all stem from an adult in good health.

The genes are TRBV28 and TRBJ2-7; 8 bases map to TRBD2. Looked up from germline, CDR1 is MDHEN and CDR2 is SYDVKM. After removal of 5 bases from V and 2 bases from J, the junction contained 17 bases not matched to a gene. The CDR3 loop spans 18 amino acids. CDR3 protein: CASSPPVFSGGPAYEQYF. The CDR3 nucleotides are TGTGCCAGCAGTCCCCCTGTTTTTTCGGGAGGGCCTGCCTACGAGCAGTACTTC.

This chain joins TRBV27 and TRBJ2-1, with D maybe TRBD2 (6 bases). The CDR3 runs to 15 residues. Germline CDR1 reads MNHEY; CDR2 reads SMNVEV (reference sequence). V gave up 2 bases and J gave up 5 bases, with 13 bases separating them. The CDR3 region has the DNA TGTGCCAGCAGTTTAATGGGACTGGGGAACAATGAGCAGTTCTTC. Translation gives CASSLMGLGNNEQFF.

The V gene is TRBV7-2, the J gene TRBJ2-2, with 8 bases lining up with TRBD1. This CDR3 is built from 14 residues. CDR1 and CDR2 from the germline V gene are SGHTA and FQGNSA. The trim removed 6 bases at V and 7 bases at J, leaving 7 bases unmatched. The CDR3 sequence: CASRMTGASGELFF. CDR3 coding DNA: TGTGCCAGCAGGATGACAGGGGCAAGCGGGGAGCTGTTTTTT.

V and J are TRBV3-1 (or the pseudogene TRBV3-2) and TRBJ1-1; D is possibly TRBD1 (6 bases). Germline V CDR1 and CDR2: LGHDT, YNNKEL (reference sequence). The V end lost 3 bases, the J end lost 12 bases, and 17 bases lay between the germline ends. This CDR3 has 13 residues. The CDR3 sequence: CASSQGQGPETFF. CDR3 nucleotide sequence: TGTGCCAGCAGCCAGGGGCAGGGGCCGGAGACTTTCTTT.

V is TRBV4-2 and J is TRBJ2-1; TRBD2 matches at 11 bases. CDR3 length: 16 amino acids. Unmatched junction bases numbered 7, after V lost 2 bases and J lost 7 bases. Germline CDR1 is LGHNA and CDR2 is YNFKEQ. In DNA, the CDR3 is TGTGCCAGCAGCCAACAACTAGCGGGAGCTGAGAATGAGCAGTTCTTC. It codes for CASSQQLAGAENEQFF.

V usage is TRBV18 and J usage is TRBJ1-1; 7 positions agree with TRBD1. After removal of 4 bases from V and 2 bases from J, the junction contained 4 bases not matched to a gene. Germline V lookup: CDR1 KGHSH, CDR2 LQKENI. This CDR3 spans 14 amino acids. The CDR3 DNA is TGTGCCAGCTCACTGCAAGGGGGCAACACTGAAGCTTTCTTT. This sequence encodes CASSLQGGNTEAFF.

The V gene is TRBV30, the J gene TRBJ2-2, with a tentative D call TRBD1 (6 bases). The CDR3 extends over 14 amino acids. V lost 1 base and J lost 3, with 9 bases in between. Germline V gene sequence: CDR1 GTSNPN, CDR2 SVGIG (reference sequence). The CDR3 sequence: CAWSAGVHTGELFF. The CDR3 region has the DNA TGTGCCTGGAGTGCAGGGGTCCACACCGGGGAGCTGTTTTTT. Filled out from reference TRBV30 and TRBJ2-2, the complete variable domain reads SQTIHQWPATLVQPVGSPLSLECTVEGTSNPNLYWYRQAAGRGLQLLFYSVGIGQISSEVPQNLSASRPQDRQFILSSKKLLLSDSGFYLCAWSAGVHTGELFFGEGSRLTVL.

V usage is TRBV28 and J usage is TRBJ2-2; 7 bases line up with TRBD2. The germline CDR1 and CDR2 sequences are MDHEN and SYDVKM. The J segment lost 6 bases and the V segment lost 8 bases, leaving 24 bases of the junction unmatched. This CDR3 comprises 19 residues. The DNA of the CDR3 is TGTGCCAGCTCAACCGACACTGCCCGGGGCGGGAGAGGCGCCGGGGAGCTGTTTTTT. This encodes CASSTDTARGGRGAGELFF.

The chain employs TRBV5-1 and TRBJ1-1, with no clear D. The CDR3 is 14 residues long. V lost 3 bases to trimming and J lost 1 base, with 10 bases between them. In germline, CDR1 is SGHRS, CDR2 YFSETQ. This CDR3 reads CASSYDSGNTEAFF. As DNA, the CDR3 is TGCGCCAGCAGCTATGATTCCGGGAACACTGAAGCTTTCTTT.

The chain has TRBV19 and TRBJ2-1; 7 nucleotides agree with TRBD1. Per the germline V gene, CDR1 is LNHDA and CDR2 is SQIVND (reference sequence). J was trimmed by 9 bases and V by 7 bases; bases with no gene match: 21. The CDR3 is 17 residues long. Here the CDR3 DNA reads TGTGCCAGTACCACTCTCTCGACAGGGTCTTCAAATGCTGAGCAGTTCTTC. Translating it yields CASTTLSTGSSNAEQFF.

J is TRBJ1-3 and V is TRBV3-1 (or the pseudogene TRBV3-2); 8 bases fit TRBD1. After removal of 7 bases from V and 3 bases from J, the junction contained 8 bases not matched to a gene. The CDR3 sequence is 15 residues long. CDR1 LGHDT and CDR2 YNNKEL come from the germline V gene (reference sequence). CDR3: CASTSGGAGGNTIYF. CDR3 DNA: TGTGCCAGCACCTCAGGGGGCGCGGGTGGAAACACCATATATTTT.

The table lists this clone with a count of one. The chain combines TRBV9 with TRBJ2-1; TRBD2 agrees at 10 bases. Germline-derived CDR1 and CDR2 are SGDLS and YYNGEE. Trimming took 0 bases from V and 10 from J; bases not matched to a gene: 10. The CDR3 covers 16 residues. CDR3 coding DNA: TGTGCCAGCAGCGTAGCTAGCGGGGGTCCTACTGTGGAGCAGTTCTTC. Amino acid sequence: CASSVASGGPTVEQFF.

This chain links TRBV3-1 (or the pseudogene TRBV3-2) with TRBJ2-7; 9 bases align to TRBD1. The germline V gene encodes CDR1 LGHDT and CDR2 YNNKEL (reference sequence). The CDR3 loop spans 15 amino acids. The V and J ends lost 0 bases and 3 bases, in that order; junction bases with no gene match: 3. CDR3 bases: TGTGCCAGCAGCCAAGAGGGGACAGGGTTCTACGAGCAGTACTTC. Translated, it gives CASSQEGTGFYEQYF.

This chain uses TRBV15 with TRBJ2-3; TRBD2 matches at 7 bases. This CDR3 is 17 amino acids long. J was trimmed by 3 bases and V by 0 bases; bases with no gene match: 9. Germline V lookup: CDR1 LNHNV, CDR2 YYDKDF (reference sequence). The CDR3 region is CATSRDQWEGFTDTQYF. CDR3 in DNA: TGTGCCACCAGCAGAGATCAGTGGGAGGGTTTTACAGATACGCAGTATTTT.

The chain is built from TRBV4-2 and TRBJ2-7; 11 positions agree with TRBD2. The CDR3 is 17 residues long. V lost 4 bases to trimming and J lost 2 bases; unmatched junction nucleotides: 10. Per germline, CDR1 LGHNA and CDR2 YNFKEQ. The CDR3 sequence: CASSPSSGRNYPYEQYF. The CDR3 DNA follows: TGTGCCAGCAGCCCATCTAGCGGGAGGAACTACCCCTACGAGCAGTACTTC.